This TCR beta chain was observed in a study of cytomegalovirus exposure and HLA in healthy donors (dated by TCRdb to about 2017). For the study in its entirety: An earlier analysis of a few hundred of the donors reported 276 Gb of sequence data and 117 million unique TCR beta sequences obtained from some 170 million T cells. Around 330 gigabases of sequencing data and 91 million or so unique TCR sequences made up an early release that covered under 750 HLA-typed donors. Of the roughly 400 genotyped donors, about 80% fell in the genetic ancestry cluster associated with self-reported Caucasian donors. The study aimed to test whether cataloging public T cell receptors could reveal signatures of past pathogen exposure. The study used immunosequencing to profile the T cell repertoires of hundreds of subjects and linked those repertoires to cytomegalovirus serostatus. A separate validation cohort of roughly 120 different subjects was used in addition to the approximately 640-subject first cohort. High-throughput TCR immunosequencing, statistical association of individual TCRs with disease status, and machine learning were combined to predict cytomegalovirus infection status. In a later analysis, previously published TCR beta repertoires from 550 to 700 donors were re-analyzed and high-resolution HLA genotyping was added so that TCR occurrence patterns could be studied. The later analysis used no new phenotypic data to find candidate immune exposures, relying instead on TCR beta sequences and their occurrence across donors. In an earlier analysis of 550 to 700 of the donors, high-throughput TCR beta sequencing was used to judge whether each TCR beta V gene segment behaved as functional or pseudogenic. Donor age, sex, ethnicity and CMV serostatus were compiled alongside the repertoire data. A later genetic analysis took genome-wide SNP genotypes for about 55% of the 666 donors and used that subset as a discovery cohort. All discovery cohort repertoires had been generated using a single sequencing platform. Both class I and class II loci were covered by HLA typing, at four-digit resolution. Typing coverage differed by locus: A, B, C, DRB1 and DQB1 were typed in roughly 620-640 donors, DQA1 in 500 to 550, DPA1 in nearly 610, and DPB1 in just under 490. Because of strong linkage in the cohort, roughly five DR-DQ haplotypes were treated as single units for association and clustering. Across 300 to 400 genotyped donors of the cohort, an average of about 220,000 unique TCR beta nucleotide sequences per donor were sequenced, and approximately 17% of those sequences were non-productive.

The cohort was made up of around 720 healthy bone marrow donors. All cohort members were sampled while nominally healthy, although unrecorded immune exposures were likely present. The donor was CMV seronegative and belonged to the group of more than 300 seronegative cohort members. Each donor provided a peripheral blood sample, and peripheral blood mononuclear cells were used for TCR beta sequencing. The Qiagen DNeasy Blood Extraction Kit was used to extract genomic DNA from the blood cell samples. Libraries came from the immunoSEQ multiplex PCR assay. For the multiplex PCR, a mixture combining 60 forward primers for TCR Vbeta segments and 13 reverse primers for TCR Jbeta segments was used. The CDR3 region of rearranged TCR beta genes was amplified from genomic DNA by a multiplex PCR assay. The amplified TCR beta libraries were sequenced on the Illumina HiSeq System as 87-base-pair reads. For the original study's pipeline: In a later analysis, about 80 million unique TCR beta chains were counted across the approximately 620 repertoires, and roughly 10 million of these chains were shared by at least two donors. To remove PCR and sequencing errors, raw reads were error-corrected and collapsed into unique sequences using a nearest-neighbor algorithm that merged closely related sequences. To assign V, D and J gene segments, CDR3 sequences were aligned to IMGT reference sequences. For a sequence to be retained, a match of at least six nucleotides was required to both a V gene segment and a J gene segment. A rearrangement was called productive if the CDR3 had no stop codons and remained in frame with V and J, and every other rearrangement was called non-productive. CDR3 was defined by IMGT convention, running from the second conserved V-encoded cysteine to the conserved J-encoded phenylalanine. The earlier analysis of about 570 of the donors excluded any sequence lacking an unambiguous match to a single V gene segment. In an earlier analysis of a few hundred of the donors, V segments were called functional above 56.7% productive rearrangements and were called segregating when the between-donor standard deviation exceeded 5%. A statistical classification framework was built to diagnose cytomegalovirus status from the catalog of TCR beta chain sequences. A later analysis assigned V and J genes by comparing TCR nucleotide sequences with IMGT/GENE-DB human TR gene sequences. The TCRdist pipeline was used in a later analysis to assign CDR3 sequences and most-parsimonious VDJ recombination scenarios. In a later analysis, each TCR beta chain was defined by its CDR3 amino acid sequence together with its V-gene family, and reads lacking a unique V-gene family were excluded. A later analysis removed 592 highly shared, low-generation-probability nucleotide sequences to deal with suspected cross-contamination and a sequencing artifact. In a later analysis, a clonal expansion index for each public chain was calculated from normalized within-repertoire ranks of inferred template counts. Generation probabilities in a later analysis came from a VDJ recombination model fitted to out-of-frame rearrangements, and those results were checked against IGoR. A later analysis scored TCR-TCR, TCR-HLA and TCR-CMV co-occurrence with hypergeometric tests, applying a repertoire-size bias correction to TCR pairs. False discovery rates were estimated in a later analysis by permuting HLA or CMV assignments 20 times. A later analysis grouped co-occurring TCRs with DBSCAN, adding TCRdist sequence similarity when clustering within HLA-allele-positive subsets. Repertoires with fewer than 30,000 or more than 120,000 public chains, plus five repertoires with anomalous nucleotide sharing, were excluded from co-occurrence clustering. TCRdb stores this immuneACCESS table with in-frame sequences only. Part of the clones is absent; in the studies checked, under half of the shortfall reflects unresolved V genes, and no reason is known for the rest. Clone size and V and J calls were adopted from that table, with D and trimming inferred from the DNA. The sample table shows 120,000 or so clones, and more than 65% are seen once. The biggest ten clones account for about 1.8% of the sample.

What the authors observed across the whole study: Presence/absence analyses assumed roughly uniform sequencing depth across donors, an assumption that may not hold. A further reported finding was that TCR beta sequences accurately predicted the HLA-A and HLA-B alleles for most subjects in the first cohort. HLA typing was unavailable for some donors at each locus, so association tests used only the typed subset. In a later analysis, several top co-occurrence clusters were reported to appear linked to parvovirus B19, influenza, CMV and Epstein-Barr virus. The cohort was sequenced for TCR beta chains only, and without alpha or paired-chain data the features that could be detected were limited. In vitro tests confirmed that a few of the cytomegalovirus-associated TCR beta chains recognize cytomegalovirus antigens. Some IMGT-functional V segments, including TRBV6-2 and TRBV6-3, could not be distinguished by the 87-base-pair reads and were therefore excluded. Because counts were too low, roughly 16 rarely observed V segments, including chromosome 9 orphons, were excluded from the earlier analysis of under 650 of the donors. A later analysis found that HLA-associated TCR beta chains were more clonally expanded and had lower generation probabilities than equally common non-associated chains. A later analysis associated approximately 17,000 TCR beta sequences with specific HLA alleles at a false discovery rate of 0.05. A later genetic analysis reported fewer N-insertions in productive TCRs among donors in an Asian-associated ancestry cluster than the roughly 700-donor mean. Most TCR sequences were observed very rarely across donors, whereas some public TCRs were present in many individuals. Broadly in line with IMGT annotations, most TCR beta V segments showed up in productive rearrangements about 87% or about 30% of the time in an earlier analysis of under 700 of the donors. In a later analysis, most CMV-associated TCR beta chains were found to appear HLA-restricted, with HLA associations seemingly driven largely by CMV exposure. Strong co-occurrence of HLA alleles, especially DR and DQ, made assigning TCR associations to individual alleles difficult. The classifier was reported to diagnose cytomegalovirus status with high specificity and sensitivity in both the original and validation cohorts. Linkage disequilibrium might explain the correlated functional status among segregating V segments, but an unknown experimental factor could not be excluded. The study listed approximately 160 TCR beta chains as associated with cytomegalovirus. The authors suggested that the approach could potentially be extended to other disease states and immunological phenotypes. A cluster of highly shared sequence variants was judged likely to be a technical artifact of the sequencing pipeline. In a later analysis, TCR association rates were found to vary across HLA loci, with the most associated TCRs seen for DRB1 alleles and the fewest for HLA-C alleles. The only immune exposure information available for the cohort was CMV serostatus. V-gene and J-gene trimming of TCR beta chains was associated with a missense DCLRE1C variant in a later genetic analysis, and the association was replicated in an independent cohort.

The germline V gene sets CDR1 to MGHRA and CDR2 to YSYEKL. Trimming takes 4 bases off V and 1 base off J; junction bases not matched to a gene: 6. Counted from cysteine to phenylalanine, this CDR3 has 17 amino acids. The CDR3 DNA has 51 bases and is translated from base 1. A note on this clone: Its antigen target is currently unknown. It has no much larger one-base neighbor in the sample; base qualities were not kept.

The TCR was taken from a young man in good health and CMV-seronegative. Source material: PBMCs. Recombination joined TRBV4-1 with TRBJ2-1; 11 of the junction bases match TRBD2. The encoded CDR3 is CASSRPLAGGSYNEQFF. Here is the DNA: TGCGCCAGCAGCCGCCCTCTAGCGGGGGGATCCTACAATGAGCAGTTCTTC.